The 30 T cell receptor beta chains in this list originate from one sample, sequenced in a study of T cell responses to AZD1222 COVID-19 vaccine. This table comes from immunoSEQ multiplex PCR, and its TCRdb copy is limited to in-frame clones, with some not included. In the table there are 130,000 or so clones, around 90% of which are singletons. The sequencing used peripheral blood, collected 28 days after the second dose of the MenACWY control vaccine. The receptors derive from an adult who received the MenACWY meningococcal vaccine as a control.

The chain employs TRBV2 and TRBJ1-4; D ambiguous. The CDR3 is 13 amino acids. Trimming took 3 bases from V and 4 from J, leaving 6 bases between them. Looked up from germline, CDR1 is SNHLY and CDR2 is FYNNEI. CDR3 sequence reads: CASSDGSNEKLFF. CDR3 DNA: TGTGCCAGCAGTGACGGAAGTAATGAAAAACTGTTTTTT.

J is TRBJ1-3 and V is TRBV6-2 or TRBV6-3, with D unresolved. The V end lost 8 bases, the J end lost 0 bases, and 8 bases lay between the germline ends. Germline values: CDR1 MNHEY, CDR2 SVGEGT. The CDR3 runs to 13 residues. As DNA, the CDR3 is TGTGCCAGCGGTTTATTCTCTGGAAACACCATATATTTT. Residues: CASGLFSGNTIYF.

V usage is TRBV6-5 and J usage is TRBJ2-7; D gene ambiguous. The V end was cut by 6 bases, the J end by 6 bases, with 12 bases between. The germline V gene encodes CDR1 MNHEY and CDR2 SVGAGI. CDR3 length: 12 residues. The CDR3 bases are TGTGCCAGCAGACCCACGACGGGCGAGCAGTACTTC. Protein: CASRPTTGEQYF.

The V and J genes are TRBV24-1 and TRBJ2-1; 8 positions agree with TRBD1. J lost 11 bases, V lost 1 base, and 12 bases had no gene match. The CDR3 is made up of 16 amino acids. Germline CDR1 reads KGHDR; CDR2 reads SFDVKD. DNA of the CDR3: TGTGCCACCAGTGATTTTTTGTCAGGGGGCGTCTCTAAGCAGTTCTTC. Its translation is CATSDFLSGGVSKQFF.

CDR3 region: CATMGSYEQYF. CDR3 nucleotides: TGTGCCACCATGGGCAGCTACGAGCAGTACTTC. This chain uses TRBV28 with TRBJ2-7, with D hard to call. The CDR3 is 11 amino acids. Germline CDR1 is MDHEN and CDR2 is SYDVKM. V was cut by 10 bases and J by 3 bases, with 10 bases left in between.

V gene TRBV6-6 combines with J gene TRBJ2-7, with D hard to call. The CDR3 sequence is 14 residues long. V lost 0 bases, J lost 5 bases, and 11 bases lay in between. Per the germline V gene, CDR1 is MNHNY and CDR2 is SVGAGI (reference sequence). Here the CDR3 DNA reads TGTGCCAGCAGTTACTCGGTGGAACTAAACGAGCAGTACTTC. Encoded protein: CASSYSVELNEQYF.

The sample holds one count of this clone. The chain links TRBV6-1 to TRBJ1-4; D not resolved. The CDR3 extends over 13 amino acids. Trimming left V 1 base short and J 8 bases short, with 8 bases between. CDR1 MNHNS and CDR2 SASEGT come from the germline V gene. CDR3 amino acids: CASSEGGWEKLFF. In nucleotides, the CDR3 is TGTGCCAGCAGTGAAGGGGGTTGGGAAAAACTGTTTTTT.

V and J are TRBV5-1 and TRBJ2-2; TRBD1 aligns across 7 bases. Losses at the gene ends were 3 bases for V and 2 bases for J; bases not matched to a gene: 4. The CDR3 is 15 amino acids. Germline V gene data show CDR1 as SGHRS and CDR2 as YFSETQ. The CDR3 region has the DNA TGCGCCAGCAGCTCCGGGACAGTCAACACCGGGGAGCTGTTTTTT. This gives the protein CASSSGTVNTGELFF.

This chain connects TRBV7-2 to TRBJ2-5; 7 bases align to TRBD1. V lost 5 bases to trimming and J lost 2 bases; unmatched junction nucleotides: 11. This CDR3 comprises 16 residues. Germline loops: CDR1 SGHTA, CDR2 FQGNSA. CDR3 nucleotides: TGTGCCAGCAGCCCGGCGAGGGACAGCATACAAGAGACCCAGTACTTC. Translation gives CASSPARDSIQETQYF.

V is TRBV6-5 and J is TRBJ2-5, with D unresolved. This CDR3 is 12 amino acids long. V lost 6 bases and J 5 bases, leaving 10 bases between the germline ends. Germline V gives CDR1 MNHEY, CDR2 SVGAGI. DNA of the CDR3: TGTGCCAGCAGCCTCGGGTGGGAGACCCAGTACTTC. Protein: CASSLGWETQYF.

The chain links TRBV28 to TRBJ1-2; possible D gene TRBD1, 5 bases. This CDR3 has 14 amino acids. Trimming left V 2 bases short and J 8 bases short, with 15 bases between. Germline V lookup: CDR1 MDHEN, CDR2 SYDVKM. The CDR3 protein is CASSLQGRSVGYTF. DNA for the CDR3: TGTGCCAGCAGTTTACAGGGCAGATCGGTAGGCTACACCTTC.

The CDR3 region has the DNA TGTGCCAGCAGTTTAATTGGTTACGAGCAGTACTTC. It codes for CASSLIGYEQYF. V is TRBV28 and J is TRBJ2-7; D gene unclear. Looked up from germline, CDR1 is MDHEN and CDR2 is SYDVKM. This CDR3 has 12 residues. Between the trimmed V and J ends, which lost 2 bases and 4 bases, there was a span of 6 bases.

J is TRBJ2-5 and V is TRBV5-1, with D possibly being TRBD1 (5 bases). The CDR3 is made up of 18 amino acids. V lost 0 bases to trimming and J lost 5 bases, with 23 bases between them. CDR1 SGHRS and CDR2 YFSETQ come from the germline V gene. CDR3 region: CASSLVGWGPESSETQYF. DNA of the CDR3: TGCGCCAGCAGCTTGGTCGGGTGGGGCCCAGAGAGCTCCGAGACCCAGTACTTC.

V and J are TRBV15 and TRBJ1-2; no clear D gene. The CDR3 contains 14 residues. Looked up from germline, CDR1 is LNHNV and CDR2 is YYDKDF (reference sequence). The V end was cut by 1 base, the J end by 4 bases, with 10 bases between. For the CDR3, the DNA is TGTGCCACCAGCAGAGGAGACGGAAGCTATGGCTACACCTTC. Translating it yields CATSRGDGSYGYTF. Based on the CDR3 plus reference TRBV15 and TRBJ1-2, the full variable domain is DAMVIQNPRYQVTQFGKPVTLSCSQTLNHNVMYWYQQKSSQAPKLLFHYYDKDFNNEADTPDNFQSRRPNTSFCFLDIRSPGLGDTAMYLCATSRGDGSYGYTFGSGTRLTVV.

The J gene is TRBJ1-6, the V gene TRBV7-2; D may be TRBD1 (5 bases). V dropped 4 bases and J dropped 2 bases, with 9 bases sitting between them. This CDR3 has 15 residues. Germline V lookup: CDR1 SGHTA, CDR2 FQGNSA. The CDR3 sequence is CASSSGTAYNSPLHF. CDR3 coding DNA: TGTGCCAGCAGCTCCGGGACCGCCTATAATTCACCCCTCCACTTT.

This sequence joins TRBV28 and TRBJ2-5, with D possibly matching TRBD2 (6 bases). CDR1 is MDHEN and CDR2 is SYDVKM in the germline V gene. V was cut by 6 bases and J by 2 bases, with 13 bases left in between. CDR3 length: 14 amino acids. The CDR3 DNA is TGTGCCAGCAGAGTTAGCGGAATGCAAGAGACCCAGTACTTC. Protein: CASRVSGMQETQYF.

This clone was seen once. The chain employs TRBV6-2 or TRBV6-3 and TRBJ2-3, with D unresolved. Deletions cut 2 bases from V and 2 bases from J, with 20 bases between. CDR1 and CDR2 (germline): MNHEY, SVGEGT. The CDR3 loop spans 18 amino acids. CDR3 region: CASSYTPIDFRITDTQYF. The DNA for the CDR3 is TGTGCCAGCAGTTACACTCCAATTGACTTTAGGATCACAGATACGCAGTATTTT.

The count of this clone is one. In DNA form, the CDR3 reads TGTGCCACCAGTGACCCCGGGACAGGTGGACAGCCCCAGCATTTT. Protein: CATSDPGTGGQPQHF. The chain is built from TRBV24-1 and TRBJ1-5, with TRBD1 matching 8 bases. In germline, CDR1 is KGHDR, CDR2 SFDVKD. The CDR3 consists of 15 residues. Losses at the gene ends were 4 bases for V and 7 bases for J; bases not matched to a gene: 8.

This rearrangement joins TRBV10-3 to TRBJ1-1, with D hard to call. Germline V gene sequence: CDR1 ENHRY, CDR2 SYGVKD. The V end was cut by 0 bases, the J end by 0 bases, with 8 bases between. The CDR3 is made up of 15 amino acids. The CDR3 DNA sequence: TGTGCCATCAGTGAGTCGAAGGGCATGAACACTGAAGCTTTCTTT. Its protein product is CAISESKGMNTEAFF.

This clone was seen a few times. V usage is TRBV19 and J usage is TRBJ1-6, with 9 bases identical to TRBD1. V lost 6 bases to trimming and J lost 7 bases; unmatched junction nucleotides: 7. Germline V gives CDR1 LNHDA, CDR2 SQIVND (reference sequence). The CDR3 sequence is 15 residues long. The CDR3 region is CASRAGGTGNSPLHF. As DNA, the CDR3 is TGTGCCAGTAGAGCGGGCGGGACAGGGAATTCACCCCTCCACTTT. The whole variable domain, remainder taken from reference TRBV19 and TRBJ1-6, is DGGITQSPKYLFRKEGQNVTLSCEQNLNHDAMYWYRQDPGQGLRLIYYSQIVNDFQKGDIAEGYSVSREKKESFPLTVTSAQKNPTAFYLCASRAGGTGNSPLHFGNGTRLTVT.

The rearrangement joins TRBV18 to TRBJ1-2; 8 nucleotides align to TRBD1. The V segment lost 3 bases and the J segment 9 bases; nucleotides outside the gene matches: 6. The CDR3 runs 13 residues. CDR1 is KGHSH, CDR2 LQKENI, per germline. The CDR3 spells CASSPGQGRSYTF. CDR3 DNA: TGTGCCAGCTCACCCGGACAGGGAAGGAGCTACACCTTC.

The rearrangement links TRBV18 to TRBJ1-2; TRBD1 might be the D (5 bases). V lost 3 bases, J lost 6 bases, and 17 bases lay in between. CDR1 is KGHSH and CDR2 is LQKENI in the germline V gene. This CDR3 comprises 15 residues. The CDR3 nucleotides are TGTGCCAGCTCACCCTCGCCGAGGGGCTCGGATGGCTACACCTTC. Protein sequence: CASSPSPRGSDGYTF.

V gene TRBV6-8 combines with J gene TRBJ1-1, with 8 bases matching TRBD1. The CDR3 loop spans 14 amino acids. The junction had 8 bases not matched to a gene; V was cut back by 5 bases and J by 6 bases. The germline CDR1 and CDR2 sequences are MNHGY and SAAAGT. The CDR3, as DNA: TGTGCCAGCAGTCTGACAGGGGACACATCTGAAGCTTTCTTT. It yields the protein CASSLTGDTSEAFF.

The chain employs TRBV19 and TRBJ1-6; D might be TRBD1 (6 bases). V gave up 6 bases and J gave up 5 bases, with 17 bases separating them. The CDR3 length is 16 residues. Germline V lookup: CDR1 LNHDA, CDR2 SQIVND (reference sequence). CDR3 nucleotides: TGTGCCAGTAGCCCGCAGGACAGAGGGGATAATTCACCCCTCCACTTT. Residues: CASSPQDRGDNSPLHF.

Comments on this clone: Other DNA variants within this sample encode the same CDR3. The V call is TRBV19, the J call TRBJ2-3; no clear D gene. This CDR3 has 14 amino acids. Trimming took off 5 bases at V and 0 bases at J, with 9 bases between the two ends. Germline V gene sequence: CDR1 LNHDA, CDR2 SQIVND (reference sequence). DNA of the CDR3: TGTGCCAGTAGTCTCGGTTCTAGCACAGATACGCAGTATTTT. It yields the protein CASSLGSSTDTQYF.

This rearrangement joins TRBV15 to TRBJ1-5, with TRBD1 matching 7 bases. Trimming took 0 bases from V and 6 from J; bases not matched to a gene: 5. CDR1 LNHNV and CDR2 YYDKDF come from the germline V gene (reference sequence). The CDR3 consists of 15 residues. As DNA, the CDR3 is TGTGCCACCAGCAGAGATAGGCAGGGGGGTCAGCCCCAGCATTTT. Protein: CATSRDRQGGQPQHF.

The V call is TRBV9, the J call TRBJ2-2, with TRBD2 identical over 10 bases. J was trimmed by 6 bases and V by 4 bases; bases with no gene match: 12. The germline gives CDR1 SGDLS, CDR2 YYNGEE. CDR3 size: 17 residues. The CDR3: CASSPRRALAGAGELFF. CDR3 nucleotide sequence: TGTGCCAGCAGCCCCCGCCGGGCGCTAGCGGGAGCCGGGGAGCTGTTTTTT.

This chain uses TRBV7-2 with TRBJ1-5, with D tentatively TRBD1 (6 bases). This CDR3 is built from 14 residues. The V end lost 2 bases, the J end lost 7 bases, and 12 bases lay between the germline ends. Looked up from germline, CDR1 is SGHTA and CDR2 is FQGNSA. The chain's CDR3 is CASSLRGQRQPQHF. DNA for the CDR3: TGTGCCAGCAGCTTACGGGGACAAAGACAGCCCCAGCATTTT.

The rearrangement joins TRBV4-1 to TRBJ1-1, with a tentative D call TRBD1 (6 bases). The germline V gene encodes CDR1 MGHRA and CDR2 YSYEKL. The CDR3 runs to 15 residues. Trimming took 0 bases from V and 0 from J, leaving 8 bases between them. This CDR3 is CASSQEDRLNTEAFF. The CDR3 coding sequence is TGCGCCAGCAGCCAAGAAGACAGGTTGAACACTGAAGCTTTCTTT.

This sequence joins TRBV7-2 and TRBJ2-1; tentative D call: TRBD2 (7 bases). Trimming pared 3 bases from V and 0 bases from J, leaving 15 bases between. CDR1 is SGHTA and CDR2 is FQGNSA in the germline V gene. The CDR3 is 17 amino acids. In nucleotides, the CDR3 is TGTGCCAGCAGCTTTAGAGGGGGGGACGCCTCCTACAATGAGCAGTTCTTC. Its protein product is CASSFRGGDASYNEQFF.